The TCR beta chain under discussion was sequenced for a study of blood T cell dynamics during melanoma immunotherapy. Noted time point: pre-treatment baseline. Sampling occurred pretreatment (T0) and at week 3 (W3), after cycle one of checkpoint blockade. J was trimmed by 7 bases and V by 7 bases; bases with no gene match: 8. The CDR3 runs 14 residues. Germline V gene sequence: CDR1 SNHLY, CDR2 FYNNEI. Each bulk PBMC sample had 300 to 400 ng DNA loaded. The protocol was immunoSEQ multiplex PCR, while the TCRdb copy is restricted to in-frame clones and leaves out a portion. The repertoire holds about 15,000 clones, with just over 85% as singletons.

Sequencing was performed on blood, taken from a patient treated with checkpoint blockade. The gene calls are TRBV2 and TRBJ2-3; 10 bases map to TRBD2. This clonotype was obtained from a human donor with melanoma. The CDR3 bases are TGTGCCAGCACCCTAGCTAGCGGGAGAAATACGCAGTATTTT. This sequence encodes CASTLASGRNTQYF.